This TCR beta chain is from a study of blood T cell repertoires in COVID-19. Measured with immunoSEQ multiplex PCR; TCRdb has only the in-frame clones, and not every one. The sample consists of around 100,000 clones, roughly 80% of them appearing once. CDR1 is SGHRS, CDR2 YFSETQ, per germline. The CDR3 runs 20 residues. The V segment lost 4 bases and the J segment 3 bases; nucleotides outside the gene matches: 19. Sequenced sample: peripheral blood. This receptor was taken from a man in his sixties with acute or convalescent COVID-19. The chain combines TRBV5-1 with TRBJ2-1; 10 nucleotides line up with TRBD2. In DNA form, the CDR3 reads TGCGCCAGCAGCCACACACAGCAAAGACTAGCGGGTACATTCTACAATGAGCAGTTCTTC. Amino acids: CASSHTQQRLAGTFYNEQFF.